This is a list of T cell receptor beta chains from one sample in a study of blood T cell repertoires in COVID-19. Method: immunoSEQ multiplex PCR; TCRdb's copy keeps in-frame clones and lacks some. The sample has around 40,000 clones, about 90% seen once. Sequenced input: peripheral blood. The receptor set was obtained from a woman aged 25 to 39 in a cohort sampled during active COVID-19. Both conserved end residues are part of each CDR3. A D gene is named only where the DNA matches it firmly. A row's size may be missing; if present it is once, few, many or a size class.

J gene,D gene,V gene,clone size,CDR3 protein,CDR3 DNA
TRBJ2-5,NA,TRBV30,NA,CAWSGQQETQYF,TGTGCCTGGAGTGGGCAGCAAGAGACCCAGTACTTC
TRBJ1-5,NA,TRBV28,NA,CASSRLDQPQHF,TGTGCCAGCAGTCGACTCGATCAGCCCCAGCATTTT
TRBJ2-1,NA,TRBV6-5,few,CASSYSGGGSYNEQFF,TGTGCCAGCAGTTACTCGGGAGGGGGCTCCTACAATGAGCAGTTCTTC
TRBJ2-1,TRBD2,TRBV5-1,NA,CASSLGPGTSGSGEQFF,TGCGCCAGCAGCTTGGGGCCGGGGACTAGCGGGAGTGGGGAGCAGTTCTTC
TRBJ1-5,NA,TRBV28,NA,CASSLQVPNQPQHF,TGTGCCAGCAGTTTACAGGTCCCCAATCAGCCCCAGCATTTT
TRBJ2-2,TRBD2,TRBV2,NA,CASKLTSGSTGELFF,TGTGCCAGCAAGTTGACTAGCGGGAGTACCGGGGAGCTGTTTTTT
TRBJ1-3,TRBD1,TRBV11-3,NA,CASSVTGLNTIYF,TGTGCCAGCAGCGTGACAGGGTTAAACACCATATATTTT
TRBJ2-1,TRBD2,TRBV7-9,NA,CASDSGAYNEQFF,TGTGCCAGCGATAGCGGGGCCTACAATGAGCAGTTCTTC
TRBJ2-7,TRBD1,TRBV10-3,NA,CAISGDRDYEQYF,TGTGCCATCAGTGGGGACAGGGACTACGAGCAGTACTTC
TRBJ2-1,NA,TRBV2,NA,CASSSTYYNEQFF,TGTGCCAGCAGTTCGACTTATTACAATGAGCAGTTCTTC
TRBJ2-7,TRBD2,TRBV27,NA,CASSLSTSGGGRGSYEQYF,TGTGCCAGCAGTTTATCGACCAGCGGGGGGGGACGAGGCTCCTACGAGCAGTACTTC
TRBJ1-6,NA,TRBV2,NA,CASNLARSSYNSPLHF,TGTGCCAGCAACTTAGCTAGGAGCTCCTATAATTCACCCCTCCACTTT
TRBJ1-1,NA,TRBV7-2,NA,CASSLNQVSEAFF,TGTGCCAGCAGCTTAAACCAGGTCAGTGAAGCTTTCTTT
TRBJ1-2,TRBD1,TRBV19,NA,CASSTPGTDYGYTF,TGTGCCAGTAGTACCCCAGGGACAGACTATGGCTACACCTTC
TRBJ1-2,NA,TRBV13,NA,CASSFRGKARHYGYTF,TGTGCCAGCAGCTTCCGGGGGAAGGCCCGTCACTATGGCTACACCTTC
TRBJ2-5,NA,TRBV29-1,NA,CSVPGDPAQETQYF,TGCAGCGTTCCAGGCGATCCGGCACAAGAGACCCAGTACTTC
TRBJ2-7,TRBD1,TRBV6-5,NA,CASSYSNRGLDEQYF,TGTGCCAGCAGTTACTCGAACAGGGGTTTGGACGAGCAGTACTTC
TRBJ1-2,NA,TRBV3-1/TRBV3-2,NA,CASMGQGNYGYTF,TGTGCCAGCATGGGGCAGGGGAACTATGGCTACACCTTC
TRBJ2-7,NA,TRBV19,NA,CASNRESGYEQYF,TGTGCCAGTAATCGGGAATCGGGGTACGAGCAGTACTTC
TRBJ1-1,NA,TRBV7-2,NA,CASSLLPGLVRGEAFF,TGTGCCAGCAGCTTACTACCAGGGCTGGTGCGAGGTGAAGCTTTCTTT
TRBJ2-2,NA,TRBV5-1,NA,CASSLVISGELFF,TGCGCCAGCAGCTTGGTTATTTCCGGGGAGCTGTTTTTT
TRBJ1-1,NA,TRBV11-2,NA,CASSAKGSGTKGTEAFF,TGTGCCAGCAGCGCCAAGGGCTCCGGGACAAAAGGGACTGAAGCTTTCTTT
TRBJ2-1,NA,TRBV28,NA,CASSFRSASSRGNEQFF,TGTGCCAGCAGTTTCCGCTCTGCTTCCTCACGGGGGAATGAGCAGTTCTTC
TRBJ2-5,NA,TRBV5-1,once,CASSTGHLPFQETQYF,TGCGCCAGCAGCACCGGACACCTACCTTTCCAAGAGACCCAGTACTTC
TRBJ2-7,TRBD1,TRBV7-9,NA,CASSLVGTGGSSYEQYF,TGTGCCAGCAGCTTAGTTGGGACAGGGGGCAGCTCCTACGAGCAGTACTTC